These T cell receptor beta chains were read from a single sample in a study of blood T cell repertoires in COVID-19. Libraries were prepared by immunoSEQ multiplex PCR; TCRdb keeps only in-frame clonotypes and omits some of them. Of about 55,000 clones listed, approximately 84% were seen once; the top ten hold approximately 14%. The sequenced sample was peripheral blood. These receptor sequences come from a man aged 65 to 85 with acute or convalescent COVID-19. Each CDR3 is given with its conserved first and last residue. D genes are given only for firm matches. Size tells how often a clone was seen (once, few, many) or the class of an expanded clone, and some rows leave it out.

CDR3 DNA: TGTGCCACCAGTGATGCCCGGGACAGCAACAATCAGCCCCAGCATTTT
CDR3 protein: CATSDARDSNNQPQHF
clone size: few
J gene: TRBJ1-5
V gene: TRBV24-1
D gene: TRBD1

CDR3 DNA: TGCGCCAGCAGCCAGAGGGATTTTGGCAATCAGCCCCAGCATTTT
CDR3 protein: CASSQRDFGNQPQHF
clone size: -
J gene: TRBJ1-5
V gene: TRBV4-1
D gene: -

CDR3 DNA: TGCGCCAGTCCGGGACAGGGTACCACCGGGGAGCTGTTTTTT
CDR3 protein: CASPGQGTTGELFF
clone size: -
J gene: TRBJ2-2
V gene: TRBV10-1
D gene: TRBD1

CDR3 DNA: TGTGCCAGCAGCCCCAGAGAGGGGGCTAACTATGGCTACACCTTC
CDR3 protein: CASSPREGANYGYTF
clone size: -
J gene: TRBJ1-2
V gene: TRBV7-2
D gene: -

CDR3 DNA: TGTGCCACCAGTGATCGCCCGGGACTAGCGGGAGCCAGCTCCTACAATGAGCAGTTCTTC
CDR3 protein: CATSDRPGLAGASSYNEQFF
clone size: -
J gene: TRBJ2-1
V gene: TRBV24-1
D gene: TRBD2

CDR3 DNA: TGTGCCAGTAGTATCAGTCAGGGCCGTAGCGAGCAGTACTTC
CDR3 protein: CASSISQGRSEQYF
clone size: -
J gene: TRBJ2-7
V gene: TRBV19
D gene: -

CDR3 DNA: TGTGCCAGCAGCTTCAGACAGGGCCTCCAAACAGATACGCAGTATTTT
CDR3 protein: CASSFRQGLQTDTQYF
clone size: -
J gene: TRBJ2-3
V gene: TRBV7-9
D gene: TRBD1

CDR3 DNA: TGCGCCAGCAGCCTGCAGGACAGTCGCACAGATACGCAGTATTTT
CDR3 protein: CASSLQDSRTDTQYF
clone size: -
J gene: TRBJ2-3
V gene: TRBV5-1
D gene: -

CDR3 DNA: TGTGCCAGTAGTCCTCCGACACGAGCTAACTATGGCTACACCTTC
CDR3 protein: CASSPPTRANYGYTF
clone size: once
J gene: TRBJ1-2
V gene: TRBV19
D gene: -

CDR3 DNA: TGTGCCAGCAGTCCTCCCCCGTTGACAGGGGGCGACTATGGCTACACCTTC
CDR3 protein: CASSPPPLTGGDYGYTF
clone size: -
J gene: TRBJ1-2
V gene: TRBV28
D gene: TRBD1

CDR3 DNA: TGTGCCAGCAGCTACGGGTGGACAGGGGACGGCTACACCTTC
CDR3 protein: CASSYGWTGDGYTF
clone size: -
J gene: TRBJ1-2
V gene: TRBV5-8
D gene: TRBD1

CDR3 DNA: TGTGCCAGCTCACCCATGGGAGGTGCTGAAGCTTTCTTT
CDR3 protein: CASSPMGGAEAFF
clone size: -
J gene: TRBJ1-1
V gene: TRBV18
D gene: -

CDR3 DNA: TGTGCCAGCAGCTTAGTCGCGGGGAGCACCGGGGAGCTGTTTTTT
CDR3 protein: CASSLVAGSTGELFF
clone size: few
J gene: TRBJ2-2
V gene: TRBV7-9
D gene: -

CDR3 DNA: TGCGCCAGCAGCTCCTCGACAGCCATGAACACTGAAGCTTTCTTT
CDR3 protein: CASSSSTAMNTEAFF
clone size: -
J gene: TRBJ1-1
V gene: TRBV5-1
D gene: -

CDR3 DNA: TGCGCCAGCAGCTATTCCGCAGGGAACACTGAAGCTTTCTTT
CDR3 protein: CASSYSAGNTEAFF
clone size: -
J gene: TRBJ1-1
V gene: TRBV5-1
D gene: -

CDR3 DNA: TGTGCCAGTAGCTCCGGGACAGGGTGGGGGAACACTGAAGCTTTCTTT
CDR3 protein: CASSSGTGWGNTEAFF
clone size: -
J gene: TRBJ1-1
V gene: TRBV19
D gene: TRBD1

CDR3 DNA: TGTGCCAGCAGTGAAAGGGGGGGCTACACCTTC
CDR3 protein: CASSERGGYTF
clone size: -
J gene: TRBJ1-2
V gene: TRBV2
D gene: -

CDR3 DNA: TGTGCCAGCACGACAGGGCCTGGAAACACCATATATTTT
CDR3 protein: CASTTGPGNTIYF
clone size: -
J gene: TRBJ1-3
V gene: TRBV6-5
D gene: TRBD1

CDR3 DNA: TGTGCCAGCAGTGGACAGGGATCGGATACGCAGTATTTT
CDR3 protein: CASSGQGSDTQYF
clone size: -
J gene: TRBJ2-3
V gene: TRBV2
D gene: TRBD1

CDR3 DNA: TGCGCCAGCAGCCAAGATCCGCGTCAGGCTAATGAAAAACTGTTTTTT
CDR3 protein: CASSQDPRQANEKLFF
clone size: -
J gene: TRBJ1-4
V gene: TRBV4-3
D gene: -

CDR3 DNA: TGTGCCAGCAGGGTACTAGCGGGGAAAGAGACCCAGTACTTC
CDR3 protein: CASRVLAGKETQYF
clone size: -
J gene: TRBJ2-5
V gene: TRBV2
D gene: TRBD2

CDR3 DNA: TGCGCCAGCAGCCAAAGGCACCAGGGGATCACTGAAGCTTTCTTT
CDR3 protein: CASSQRHQGITEAFF
clone size: -
J gene: TRBJ1-1
V gene: TRBV4-3
D gene: -

CDR3 DNA: TGCGCCAGCAGCCAGAAACAGGGGAACTATGGCTACACCTTC
CDR3 protein: CASSQKQGNYGYTF
clone size: -
J gene: TRBJ1-2
V gene: TRBV4-1
D gene: TRBD1

CDR3 DNA: TGCGCCAGCAGCGTGGGCCCCGGCGGGAATGAGCAGTTCTTC
CDR3 protein: CASSVGPGGNEQFF
clone size: once
J gene: TRBJ2-1
V gene: TRBV5-1
D gene: -

CDR3 DNA: TGCAGCGTTGATAATTTGCGGGAGGGCCTTATCGAGCAGTTCTTC
CDR3 protein: CSVDNLREGLIEQFF
clone size: once
J gene: TRBJ2-1
V gene: TRBV29-1
D gene: TRBD2

CDR3 DNA: TGTGCCAGCAATCGACCGGCAGACTCTAACTATGGCTACACCTTC
CDR3 protein: CASNRPADSNYGYTF
clone size: -
J gene: TRBJ1-2
V gene: TRBV28
D gene: -

CDR3 DNA: TGTGCCAGCAACAGGGGGCGCGGGGAAAAACTGTTTTTT
CDR3 protein: CASNRGRGEKLFF
clone size: -
J gene: TRBJ1-4
V gene: TRBV6-5
D gene: TRBD1

CDR3 DNA: TGTGCCAGCAGCCCCGGAACGGGGGGGCTAAACTACGAGCAGTACTTC
CDR3 protein: CASSPGTGGLNYEQYF
clone size: once
J gene: TRBJ2-7
V gene: TRBV5-5
D gene: TRBD2

CDR3 DNA: TGTGCCAGTAGTAGGGGACAGATATACAATGAGCAGTTCTTC
CDR3 protein: CASSRGQIYNEQFF
clone size: -
J gene: TRBJ2-1
V gene: TRBV19
D gene: TRBD1

CDR3 DNA: TGCAGCGCCACGGGTATGGATGAAAAACTGTTTTTT
CDR3 protein: CSATGMDEKLFF
clone size: few
J gene: TRBJ1-4
V gene: TRBV29-1
D gene: -

CDR3 DNA: TGTGCCAGCAGTTTTCTACACGAGCAGTACTTC
CDR3 protein: CASSFLHEQYF
clone size: -
J gene: TRBJ2-7
V gene: TRBV2
D gene: -

CDR3 DNA: TGTGCCAGCAGTTTAAGGTCTAGCTATGGCTACACCTTC
CDR3 protein: CASSLRSSYGYTF
clone size: -
J gene: TRBJ1-2
V gene: TRBV12-3/TRBV12-4
D gene: -

CDR3 DNA: TGTGCCAGCAGCTACCTCCCGGGTAATTCACCCCTCCACTTT
CDR3 protein: CASSYLPGNSPLHF
clone size: -
J gene: TRBJ1-6
V gene: TRBV5-4
D gene: -

CDR3 DNA: TGTGCCAGCAGCGTTTACGGTAGCGGACAAGAGACCCAGTACTTC
CDR3 protein: CASSVYGSGQETQYF
clone size: few
J gene: TRBJ2-5
V gene: TRBV9
D gene: -

CDR3 DNA: TGTGCCAGCAGCTTAGTGGGCGAGACCCAGTACTTC
CDR3 protein: CASSLVGETQYF
clone size: -
J gene: TRBJ2-5
V gene: TRBV7-9
D gene: -

CDR3 DNA: TGTGCCAGCAGCAGAGACAGGGATTCACCCCTCCACTTT
CDR3 protein: CASSRDRDSPLHF
clone size: few
J gene: TRBJ1-6
V gene: TRBV11-2
D gene: TRBD1

CDR3 DNA: TGTGCCAGCCTGACTAGCGGGAGATTGGGAAACATTCAGTACTTC
CDR3 protein: CASLTSGRLGNIQYF
clone size: -
J gene: TRBJ2-4
V gene: TRBV28
D gene: TRBD2

CDR3 DNA: TGTGCCAGCAGCCAAGCGACTTATGGCTACACCTTC
CDR3 protein: CASSQATYGYTF
clone size: -
J gene: TRBJ1-2
V gene: TRBV3-1/TRBV3-2
D gene: -

CDR3 DNA: TGTGCCAGCAGGGTATCAGGGGGCGCCCATGGCTACACCTTC
CDR3 protein: CASRVSGGAHGYTF
clone size: -
J gene: TRBJ1-2
V gene: TRBV2
D gene: TRBD1

CDR3 DNA: TGTGCCAGCAGTTCGAACTATCCGACCGGGGAGCTGTTTTTT
CDR3 protein: CASSSNYPTGELFF
clone size: few
J gene: TRBJ2-2
V gene: TRBV27
D gene: -

CDR3 DNA: TGTGCCAGCAGAAAACTAGCGGGAGTGTGGGAGCAGTACTTC
CDR3 protein: CASRKLAGVWEQYF
clone size: -
J gene: TRBJ2-7
V gene: TRBV27
D gene: TRBD2

CDR3 DNA: TGTGCCATCAGTGCGCGGAGCTCCTATAATTCACCCCTCCACTTT
CDR3 protein: CAISARSSYNSPLHF
clone size: -
J gene: TRBJ1-6
V gene: TRBV10-3
D gene: -

CDR3 DNA: TGCGCCAGCAGCCAGGGGATACAGGGTGGGCATTCACCCCTCCACTTT
CDR3 protein: CASSQGIQGGHSPLHF
clone size: -
J gene: TRBJ1-6
V gene: TRBV4-3
D gene: -

CDR3 DNA: TGTGCCAGCAGCTTACAGACAGGGAACACCGGGGAGCTGTTTTTT
CDR3 protein: CASSLQTGNTGELFF
clone size: few
J gene: TRBJ2-2
V gene: TRBV7-2
D gene: -

CDR3 DNA: TGTGCCAGCACTGACAGGGTCAGACGGACTGAAGCTTTCTTT
CDR3 protein: CASTDRVRRTEAFF
clone size: once
J gene: TRBJ1-1
V gene: TRBV28
D gene: TRBD1

CDR3 DNA: TGCGCCAGCAGCTCAGGGGACATTAATGAAAAACTGTTTTTT
CDR3 protein: CASSSGDINEKLFF
clone size: once
J gene: TRBJ1-4
V gene: TRBV5-1
D gene: -

CDR3 DNA: TGTGCCAGTAGTATCTCTCAGGGAGGTACTGAAGCTTTCTTT
CDR3 protein: CASSISQGGTEAFF
clone size: -
J gene: TRBJ1-1
V gene: TRBV19
D gene: -

CDR3 DNA: TGTGCTAGCGAACCATCGGGGGTGGAGACCCAGTACTTC
CDR3 protein: CASEPSGVETQYF
clone size: -
J gene: TRBJ2-5
V gene: TRBV12-5
D gene: -

CDR3 DNA: TGTGCCAGCAGTTTCTCCGCGGGAGGAGGCTACACCTTC
CDR3 protein: CASSFSAGGGYTF
clone size: -
J gene: TRBJ1-2
V gene: TRBV28
D gene: -

CDR3 DNA: TGTGCCAGCTCACCACAGATCAGCGGGAATGAGCAGTTCTTC
CDR3 protein: CASSPQISGNEQFF
clone size: -
J gene: TRBJ2-1
V gene: TRBV18
D gene: -

CDR3 DNA: TGTGCCAGTAGTTCCATAGCGGGAGCCCTACCCTACAATGAGCAGTTCTTC
CDR3 protein: CASSSIAGALPYNEQFF
clone size: -
J gene: TRBJ2-1
V gene: TRBV19
D gene: TRBD2

CDR3 DNA: TGTGCCAGCAGCCGCCGGGACGCCGGCGGGGGCGAGCAGTACTTC
CDR3 protein: CASSRRDAGGGEQYF
clone size: -
J gene: TRBJ2-7
V gene: TRBV3-1/TRBV3-2
D gene: TRBD2

CDR3 DNA: TGTGCCAGCAGATCCACTAGCGGGGTCTACAATGAGCAGTTCTTC
CDR3 protein: CASRSTSGVYNEQFF
clone size: -
J gene: TRBJ2-1
V gene: TRBV27
D gene: TRBD2

CDR3 DNA: TGTGCCAGCAAAAAAGGGACAGCCACTGAAGCTTTCTTT
CDR3 protein: CASKKGTATEAFF
clone size: -
J gene: TRBJ1-1
V gene: TRBV7-9
D gene: TRBD1

CDR3 DNA: TGTGCCAGCAGCTCACTTAGCTCTGGAAACACCATATATTTT
CDR3 protein: CASSSLSSGNTIYF
clone size: -
J gene: TRBJ1-3
V gene: TRBV11-2
D gene: -